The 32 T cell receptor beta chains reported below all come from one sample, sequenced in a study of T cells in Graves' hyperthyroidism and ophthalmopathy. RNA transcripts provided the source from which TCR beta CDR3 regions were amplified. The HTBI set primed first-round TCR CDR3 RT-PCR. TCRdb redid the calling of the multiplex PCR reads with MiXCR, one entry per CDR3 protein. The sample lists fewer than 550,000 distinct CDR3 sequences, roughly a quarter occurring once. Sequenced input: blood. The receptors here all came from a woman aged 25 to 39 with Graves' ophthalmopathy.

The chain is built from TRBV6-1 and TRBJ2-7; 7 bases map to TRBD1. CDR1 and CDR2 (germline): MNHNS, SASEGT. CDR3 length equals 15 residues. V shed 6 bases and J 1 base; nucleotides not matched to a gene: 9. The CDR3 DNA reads TGTGCCAGCAGGATAACTCCGGGACAGTCCTACGAGCAGTACTTC. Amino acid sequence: CASRITPGQSYEQYF.

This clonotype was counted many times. The CDR3 loop reads CASSLAGGGYGYTF. DNA of the CDR3: TGTGCCAGCAGCTTAGCAGGGGGCGGCTATGGCTACACCTTC. The rearrangement uses TRBV7-8 and TRBJ1-2; 7 nucleotides agree with TRBD1. The germline CDR1 and CDR2 sequences are SGHVS and FQNEAQ. CDR3 length: 14 amino acids. The V segment lost 0 bases and the J segment 4 bases; nucleotides outside the gene matches: 2.

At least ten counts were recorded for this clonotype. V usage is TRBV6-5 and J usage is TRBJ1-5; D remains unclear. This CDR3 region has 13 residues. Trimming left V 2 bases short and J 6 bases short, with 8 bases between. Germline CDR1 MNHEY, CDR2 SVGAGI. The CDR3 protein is CASSYIVGQPQHF. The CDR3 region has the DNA TGTGCCAGCAGTTACATCGTTGGTCAGCCCCAGCATTTT.

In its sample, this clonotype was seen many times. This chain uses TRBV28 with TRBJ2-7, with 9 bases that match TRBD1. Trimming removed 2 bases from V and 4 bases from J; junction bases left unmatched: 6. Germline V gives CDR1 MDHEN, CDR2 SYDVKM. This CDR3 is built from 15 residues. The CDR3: CASSLDGQGLYEQYF. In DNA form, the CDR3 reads TGTGCCAGCAGTTTAGATGGACAGGGGCTTTACGAGCAGTACTTC.

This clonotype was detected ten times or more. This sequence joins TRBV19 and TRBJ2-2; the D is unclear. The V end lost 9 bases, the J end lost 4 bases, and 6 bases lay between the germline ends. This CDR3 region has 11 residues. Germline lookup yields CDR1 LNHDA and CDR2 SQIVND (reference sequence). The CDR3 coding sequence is TGTGCCAGCAGCTCCACCGGGGAGCTGTTTTTT. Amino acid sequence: CASSSTGELFF. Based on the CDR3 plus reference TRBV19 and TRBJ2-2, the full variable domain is DGGITQSPKYLFRKEGQNVTLSCEQNLNHDAMYWYRQDPGQGLRLIYYSQIVNDFQKGDIAEGYSVSREKKESFPLTVTSAQKNPTAFYLCASSSTGELFFGEGSRLTVL.

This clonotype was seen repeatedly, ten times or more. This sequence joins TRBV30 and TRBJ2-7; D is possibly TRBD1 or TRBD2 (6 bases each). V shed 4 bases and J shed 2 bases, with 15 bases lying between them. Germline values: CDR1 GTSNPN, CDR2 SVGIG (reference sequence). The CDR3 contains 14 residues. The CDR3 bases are TGTGCCTGGACCCCCGGGGGCATAGCCTACGAGCAGTACTTC. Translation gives CAWTPGGIAYEQYF.

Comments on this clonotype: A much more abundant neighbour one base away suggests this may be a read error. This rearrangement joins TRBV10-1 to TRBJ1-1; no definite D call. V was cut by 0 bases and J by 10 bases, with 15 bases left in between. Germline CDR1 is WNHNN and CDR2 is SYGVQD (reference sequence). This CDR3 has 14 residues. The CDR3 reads CASSESNFPARAFF. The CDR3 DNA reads TGCGCCAGCAGTGAGTCTAACTTCCCCGCCCGAGCTTTCTTT.

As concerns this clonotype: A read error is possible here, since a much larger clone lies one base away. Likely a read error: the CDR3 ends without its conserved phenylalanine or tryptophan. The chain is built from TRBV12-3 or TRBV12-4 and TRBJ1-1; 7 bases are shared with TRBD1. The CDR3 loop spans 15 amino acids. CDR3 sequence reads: CTTKQGGFDGTEAFL. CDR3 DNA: TGTACCACCAAGCAGGGGGGTTTTGACGGCACTGAAGCTTTCTTG.

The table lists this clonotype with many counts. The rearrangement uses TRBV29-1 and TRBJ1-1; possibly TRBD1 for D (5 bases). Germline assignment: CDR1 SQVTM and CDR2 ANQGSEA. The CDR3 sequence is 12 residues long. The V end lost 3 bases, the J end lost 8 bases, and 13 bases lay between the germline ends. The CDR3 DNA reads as TGCAGCGTTGATCTTGGGGCGGCAGAAGCTTTCTTT. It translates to CSVDLGAAEAFF.

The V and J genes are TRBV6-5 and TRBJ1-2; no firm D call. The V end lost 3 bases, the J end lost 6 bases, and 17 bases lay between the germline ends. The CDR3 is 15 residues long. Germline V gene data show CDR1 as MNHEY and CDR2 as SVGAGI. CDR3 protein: CASSYDDPGRNGYTF. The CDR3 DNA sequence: TGTGCCAGCAGTTATGACGACCCGGGAAGGAATGGCTACACCTTC.

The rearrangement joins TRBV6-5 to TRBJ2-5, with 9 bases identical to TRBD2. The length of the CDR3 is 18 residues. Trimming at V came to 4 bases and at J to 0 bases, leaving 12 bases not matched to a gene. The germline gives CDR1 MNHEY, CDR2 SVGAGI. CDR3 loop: CASSFRVRLAEYQETQYF. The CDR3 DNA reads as TGTGCCAGCAGTTTCAGGGTCAGACTAGCGGAGTACCAAGAGACCCAGTACTTC.

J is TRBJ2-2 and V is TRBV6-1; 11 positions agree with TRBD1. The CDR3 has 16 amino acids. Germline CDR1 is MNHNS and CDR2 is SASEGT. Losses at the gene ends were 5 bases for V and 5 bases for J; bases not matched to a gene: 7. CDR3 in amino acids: CASSRLRDRGTGELFF. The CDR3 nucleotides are TGTGCCAGCAGTCGTCTCCGGGACAGGGGGACCGGGGAGCTGTTTTTT.

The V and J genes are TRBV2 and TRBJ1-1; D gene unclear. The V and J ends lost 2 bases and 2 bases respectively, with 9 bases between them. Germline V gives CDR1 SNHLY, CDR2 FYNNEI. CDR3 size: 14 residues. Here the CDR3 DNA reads TGTGCCAGCAGTGAAAAGCCGGACAACACTGAAGCTTTCTTT. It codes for CASSEKPDNTEAFF.

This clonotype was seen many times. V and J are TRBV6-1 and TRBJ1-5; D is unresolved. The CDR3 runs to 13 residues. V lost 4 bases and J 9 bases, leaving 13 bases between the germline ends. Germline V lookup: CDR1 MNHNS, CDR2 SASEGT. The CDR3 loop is CASSGGGARPQHF. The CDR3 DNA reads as TGTGCCAGCAGTGGCGGCGGCGCAAGGCCCCAGCATTTT.

CDR3 nucleotide sequence: TGTGCCAGCAGTTATGGCGAGGGAGCTAACTATGGCTACACCTTC. This codes for CASSYGEGANYGYTF. The J gene is TRBJ1-2, the V gene TRBV6-5, with no clear D. This CDR3 spans 15 amino acids. The V and J ends lost 3 bases and 0 bases respectively, with 11 bases between them. The germline gives CDR1 MNHEY, CDR2 SVGAGI.

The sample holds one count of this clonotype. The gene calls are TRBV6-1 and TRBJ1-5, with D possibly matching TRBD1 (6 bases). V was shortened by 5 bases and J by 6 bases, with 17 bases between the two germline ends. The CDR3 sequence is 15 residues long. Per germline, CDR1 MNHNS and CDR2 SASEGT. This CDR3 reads CASSPSGALRQPQHF. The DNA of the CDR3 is TGTGCCAGCAGTCCTTCGGGGGCGCTCCGTCAGCCCCAGCATTTT.

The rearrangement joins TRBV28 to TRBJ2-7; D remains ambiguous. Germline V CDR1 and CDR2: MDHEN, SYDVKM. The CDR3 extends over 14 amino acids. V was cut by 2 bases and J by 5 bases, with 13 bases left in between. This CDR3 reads CASSLHVSGNEQYF. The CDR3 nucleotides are TGTGCCAGCAGTTTACATGTCTCCGGCAACGAGCAGTACTTC.

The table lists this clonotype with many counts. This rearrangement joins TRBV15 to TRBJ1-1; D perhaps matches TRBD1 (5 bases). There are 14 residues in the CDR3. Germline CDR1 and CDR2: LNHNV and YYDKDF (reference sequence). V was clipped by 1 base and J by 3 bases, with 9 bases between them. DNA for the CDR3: TGTGCCACCAGCAGAGGACAGATTGACACTGAAGCTTTCTTT. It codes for CATSRGQIDTEAFF.

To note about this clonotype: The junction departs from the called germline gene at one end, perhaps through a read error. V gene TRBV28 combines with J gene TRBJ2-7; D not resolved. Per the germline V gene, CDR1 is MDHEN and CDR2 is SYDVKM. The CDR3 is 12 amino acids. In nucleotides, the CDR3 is TGTGCCAGCAGTTTGATGGAATACGAGCGGTACTTC. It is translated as CASSLMEYERYF.

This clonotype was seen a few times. In DNA, the CDR3 is TGTGCCAGCAGCCAATGGGGAAAGAACACTGAAGCTTTCTTT. Amino acids: CASSQWGKNTEAFF. The chain links TRBV3-1 to TRBJ1-1; D call uncertain. V shed 2 bases and J shed 1 base, with 8 bases lying between them. Germline CDR1 LGHDT, CDR2 YNNKEL (reference sequence). There are 14 residues in the CDR3.

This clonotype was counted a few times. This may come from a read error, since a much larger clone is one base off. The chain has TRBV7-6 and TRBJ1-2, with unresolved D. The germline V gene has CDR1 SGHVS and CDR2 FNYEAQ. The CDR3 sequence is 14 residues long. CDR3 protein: CPSSFGRPGYGYTF. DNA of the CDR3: TGTCCCAGCAGCTTCGGACGGCCGGGTTATGGCTACACCTTC.

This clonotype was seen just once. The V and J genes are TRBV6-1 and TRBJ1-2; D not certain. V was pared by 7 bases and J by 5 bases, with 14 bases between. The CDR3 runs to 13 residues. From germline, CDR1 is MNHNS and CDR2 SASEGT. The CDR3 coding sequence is TGTGCCAGCACCTCCGTCGGGGAGTATGGCTACACCTTC. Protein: CASTSVGEYGYTF.

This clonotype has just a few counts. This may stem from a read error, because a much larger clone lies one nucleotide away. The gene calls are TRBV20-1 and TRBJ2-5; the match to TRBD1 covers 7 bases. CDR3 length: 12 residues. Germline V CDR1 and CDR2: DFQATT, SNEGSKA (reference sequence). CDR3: CSAEQGTETKYF. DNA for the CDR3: TGCAGTGCAGAACAGGGGACGGAGACCAAGTACTTC.

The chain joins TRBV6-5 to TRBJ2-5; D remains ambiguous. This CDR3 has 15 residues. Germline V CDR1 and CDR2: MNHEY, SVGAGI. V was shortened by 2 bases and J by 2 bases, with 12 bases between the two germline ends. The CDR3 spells CASSYVSALQETQYF. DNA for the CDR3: TGTGCCAGCAGTTACGTGTCAGCCTTACAAGAGACCCAGTACTTC.

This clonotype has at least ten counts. The DNA for the CDR3 is TGTGCCAGCAGCCCCGGGACAGGGACGAACACCGGGGAGCTGTTTTTT. Its translation: CASSPGTGTNTGELFF. V is TRBV7-3 and J is TRBJ2-2, with 9 bases matching TRBD1. This CDR3 contains 16 residues. Trimming at V came to 5 bases and at J to 0 bases, leaving 4 bases not matched to a gene. Germline assignment: CDR1 SGHTA and CDR2 FQGTGA.

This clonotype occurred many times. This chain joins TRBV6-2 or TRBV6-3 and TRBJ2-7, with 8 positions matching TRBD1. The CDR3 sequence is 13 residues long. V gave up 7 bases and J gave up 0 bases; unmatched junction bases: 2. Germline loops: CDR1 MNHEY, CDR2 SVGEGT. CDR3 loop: CASKTGGSYEQYF. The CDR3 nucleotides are TGTGCCAGCAAAACAGGGGGCTCCTACGAGCAGTACTTC.

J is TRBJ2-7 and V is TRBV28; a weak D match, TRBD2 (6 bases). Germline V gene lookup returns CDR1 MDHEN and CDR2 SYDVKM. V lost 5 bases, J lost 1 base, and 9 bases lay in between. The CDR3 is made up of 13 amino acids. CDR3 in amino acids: CASSPRESYEQYF. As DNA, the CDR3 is TGTGCCAGCAGTCCTCGGGAGTCCTACGAGCAGTACTTC. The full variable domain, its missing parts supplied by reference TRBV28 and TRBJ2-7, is DVKVTQSSRYLVKRTGEKVFLECVQDMDHENMFWYRQDPGLGLRLIYFSYDVKMKEKGDIPEGYSVSREKKERFSLILESASTNQTSMYLCASSPRESYEQYFGPGTRLTVT.

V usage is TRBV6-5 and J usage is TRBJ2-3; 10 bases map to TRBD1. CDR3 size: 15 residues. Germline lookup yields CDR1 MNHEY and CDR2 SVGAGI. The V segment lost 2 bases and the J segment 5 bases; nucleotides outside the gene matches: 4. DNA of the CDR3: TGTGCCAGCAGTTACGGGGACAGGGGCAGAGATACGCAGTATTTT. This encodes CASSYGDRGRDTQYF.

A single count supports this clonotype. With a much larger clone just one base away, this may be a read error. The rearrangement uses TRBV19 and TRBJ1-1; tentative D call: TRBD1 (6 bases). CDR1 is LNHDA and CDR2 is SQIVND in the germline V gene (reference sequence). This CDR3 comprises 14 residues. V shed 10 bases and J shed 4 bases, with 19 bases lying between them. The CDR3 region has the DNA TGTGCCACAAGCCTCGTCACAGGGATCACTGAAGCTTTCTTT. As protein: CATSLVTGITEAFF.

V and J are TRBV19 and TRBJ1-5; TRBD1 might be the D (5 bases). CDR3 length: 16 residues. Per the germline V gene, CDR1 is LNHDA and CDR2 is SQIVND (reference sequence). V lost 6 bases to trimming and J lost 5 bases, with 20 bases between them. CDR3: CASRKPGPYRDQPQHF. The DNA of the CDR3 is TGTGCCAGTAGAAAACCGGGACCCTACCGCGATCAGCCCCAGCATTTT.

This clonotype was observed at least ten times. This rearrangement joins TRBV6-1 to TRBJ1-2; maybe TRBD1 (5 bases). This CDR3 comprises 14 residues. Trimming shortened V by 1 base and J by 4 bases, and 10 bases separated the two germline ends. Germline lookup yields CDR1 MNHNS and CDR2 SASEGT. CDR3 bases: TGTGCCAGCAGTGAAGGTGGGGGTACCTATGGCTACACCTTC. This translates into CASSEGGGTYGYTF.

The CDR3 DNA reads TGTGCCAGTAGTATAGGTCCGCCGGGACAGGGAAGTACGAAGACCCAGTACTTC. It encodes CASSIGPPGQGSTKTQYF. The J gene is TRBJ2-5, the V gene TRBV19; 9 bases are a match to TRBD1. V was clipped by 1 base and J by 6 bases; unmatched bases: 15. The germline gives CDR1 LNHDA, CDR2 SQIVND (reference sequence). There are 18 residues in the CDR3. The variable domain in full, with the rest retrieved from reference TRBV19 and TRBJ2-5, is DGGITQSPKYLFRKEGQNVTLSCEQNLNHDAMYWYRQDPGQGLRLIYYSQIVNDFQKGDIAEGYSVSREKKESFPLTVTSAQKNPTAFYLCASSIGPPGQGSTKTQYFGPGTRLLVL.